These T cell receptor beta chains were read from a single sample in a study of identical twins. TCRdb analysed the 5' RACE reads with MiXCR anew, one entry per CDR3 protein. This sample has about 570,000 distinct CDR3 sequences, with 9.6% found just once. In addition, the sample was reused for a study of yellow fever vaccine responses in identical twins.

Sequenced input: PBMCs. The receptors come from a woman aged 18-29 years in good health. Both conserved end residues are part of each CDR3. The order of the fields is V gene, clone size, J gene, D gene, CDR3 protein, CDR3 DNA. D genes are given only for firm matches. For some rows the clone size is stated as once, few or many, or as a class when expanded; others skip it.

TRBV5-1	many	TRBJ2-1	TRBD2	CASRFSGGPRNEQFF	TGCGCCAGCAGGTTTAGCGGGGGGCCACGGAATGAGCAGTTCTTC
TRBV10-3	few	TRBJ2-7	TRBD2	CAISESTSGSNEQYF	TGTGCCATCAGTGAGTCGACTAGCGGGAGCAACGAGCAGTACTTC
TRBV3-1	many	TRBJ1-2	TRBD1	CASSQDTGGGYGYTF	TGTGCCAGCAGCCAAGACACAGGGGGCGGCTATGGCTACACCTTC
TRBV7-9	many	TRBJ2-1	NA	CASSLGDHNEQFF	TGTGCCAGCAGCTTAGGGGACCACAATGAGCAGTTCTTC
TRBV20-1	many	TRBJ1-1	NA	CSASISAMNTEAFF	TGCAGTGCTAGTATCTCAGCAATGAACACTGAAGCTTTCTTT
TRBV4-1	many	TRBJ2-2	NA	CASSQKDPVPRELFF	TGCGCCAGCAGCCAAAAAGACCCTGTCCCCCGGGAGCTGTTTTTT
TRBV27	few	TRBJ2-7	NA	CASSDDRSYEQYF	TGTGCCAGCAGCGACGACAGGAGCTACGAGCAGTACTTC
TRBV12-3/TRBV12-4	many	TRBJ2-3	TRBD2	CASSTRGVDTQYF	TGTGCCAGCAGTACTCGGGGGGTCGATACGCAGTATTTT
TRBV12-3/TRBV12-4	NA	TRBJ1-2	TRBD1	CASSSGQVNGYTF	TGTGCCAGCAGTTCGGGACAGGTTAATGGCTACACCTTC
TRBV6-2/TRBV6-3	few	TRBJ2-5	NA	CASRTRRDQETQYF	TGTGCCAGCCGAACTAGACGGGACCAAGAGACCCAGTACTTC
TRBV30	few	TRBJ2-1	TRBD2	CAWSTASGGSDEQFF	TGTGCCTGGAGTACCGCTAGCGGGGGGTCCGATGAGCAGTTCTTC
TRBV5-1	NA	TRBJ2-2	TRBD1	CASSFSPGTGNTGELFF	TGCGCCAGCAGCTTCTCCCCTGGGACAGGGAACACCGGGGAGCTGTTTTTT
TRBV7-2	many	TRBJ2-1	NA	CASSPLRYNDEQFF	TGTGCCAGCAGCCCCCTTCGCTACAATGATGAGCAGTTCTTC
TRBV12-3/TRBV12-4	many	TRBJ2-3	NA	CASSLYQGDTQYF	TGTGCCAGCAGCCTATATCAGGGGGATACGCAGTATTTT
TRBV12-3/TRBV12-4	few	TRBJ2-7	NA	CASSPGWDYEQYF	TGTGCCAGCAGCCCCGGTTGGGACTACGAGCAGTACTTC
TRBV11-1	NA	TRBJ2-1	TRBD2	CASSLAEWSWARGGSSYNEQFF	TGTGCCAGCAGCTTAGCGGAATGGTCTTGGGCCCGCGGGGGGAGCTCCTACAATGAGCAGTTCTTC
TRBV29-1	few	TRBJ1-5	NA	CSVVVDLNQPQHF	TGCAGCGTAGTGGTAGACCTCAATCAGCCCCAGCATTTT
TRBV5-1	many	TRBJ1-2	NA	CASSFPGTNYGYTF	TGCGCCAGCAGCTTTCCAGGGACGAACTATGGCTACACCTTC
TRBV5-6	NA	TRBJ2-4	TRBD1	CASSYWTGIKNIQYF	TGTGCCAGCAGCTACTGGACAGGGATCAAAAACATTCAGTACTTC
TRBV7-9	many	TRBJ2-1	TRBD2	CASSGRAYNEQFF	TGTGCCAGCAGCGGGAGGGCTTACAATGAGCAGTTCTTC
TRBV7-9	NA	TRBJ2-5	NA	CASSRSGPETQYF	TGTGCCAGCAGCCGGTCCGGGCCCGAGACCCAGTACTTC
TRBV3-1	few	TRBJ2-7	TRBD1	CASSQEVPPGQGYEQYF	TGTGCCAGCAGCCAAGAAGTACCCCCGGGACAGGGCTACGAGCAGTACTTC